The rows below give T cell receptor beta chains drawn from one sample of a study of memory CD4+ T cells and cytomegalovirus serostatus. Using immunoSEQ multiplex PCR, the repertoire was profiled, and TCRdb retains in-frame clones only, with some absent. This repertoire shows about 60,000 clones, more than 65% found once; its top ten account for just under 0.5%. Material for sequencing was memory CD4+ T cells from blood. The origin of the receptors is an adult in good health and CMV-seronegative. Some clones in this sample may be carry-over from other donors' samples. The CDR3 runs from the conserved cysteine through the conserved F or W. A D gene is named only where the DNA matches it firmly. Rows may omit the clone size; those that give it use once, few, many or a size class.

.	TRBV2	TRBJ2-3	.	CASLRDSTDTQYF	TGTGCCAGTCTGCGGGACTCCACAGATACGCAGTATTTT
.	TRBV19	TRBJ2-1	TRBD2	CASSDWGGSPTHEQFF	TGTGCCAGTAGTGATTGGGGCGGGAGCCCAACGCATGAGCAGTTCTTC
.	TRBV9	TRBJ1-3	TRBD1	CASSVQGAGRNTIYF	TGTGCCAGCAGCGTACAGGGGGCAGGGAGAAACACCATATATTTT
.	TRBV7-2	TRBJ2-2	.	CASSSYTGELFF	TGTGCCAGCAGCTCCTACACCGGGGAGCTGTTTTTT
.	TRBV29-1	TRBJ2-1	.	CSAMDYGGARSNEQFF	TGCAGCGCTATGGACTATGGGGGGGCGCGTAGCAATGAGCAGTTCTTC
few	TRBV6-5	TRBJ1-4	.	CASSFSPRNEKLFF	TGTGCCAGCAGTTTTAGCCCCAGAAACGAAAAACTGTTTTTT
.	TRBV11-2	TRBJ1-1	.	CASSLSGLVTEAFF	TGTGCCAGCAGCTTATCAGGGTTAGTCACTGAAGCTTTCTTT
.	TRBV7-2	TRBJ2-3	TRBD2	CASSLWTSMNTQYF	TGTGCCAGCAGCTTATGGACTAGCATGAATACGCAGTATTTT
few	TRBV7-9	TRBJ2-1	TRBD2	CASSFTPSGLSSYNEQFF	TGTGCCAGCAGCTTTACCCCTAGCGGGCTAAGCTCCTACAATGAGCAGTTCTTC
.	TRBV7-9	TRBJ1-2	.	CASALQANGYTF	TGTGCCAGCGCATTACAGGCTAATGGCTACACCTTC
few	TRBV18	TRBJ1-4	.	CASSPPSGATNEKLFF	TGTGCCAGCTCACCTCCGAGCGGCGCAACTAATGAAAAACTGTTTTTT
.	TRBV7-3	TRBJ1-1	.	CASSLNGGRAEAFF	TGTGCCAGCAGCTTAAATGGGGGCCGGGCTGAAGCTTTCTTT
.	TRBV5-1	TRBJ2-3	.	CASRRGGGADTQYF	TGCGCCAGCCGCCGGGGAGGGGGAGCAGATACGCAGTATTTT
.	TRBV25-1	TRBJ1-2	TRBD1	CASSRTGANYGYTF	TGTGCCAGCAGCAGGACAGGGGCGAACTATGGCTACACCTTC
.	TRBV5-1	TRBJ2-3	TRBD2	CASSLGLAVRTDTQYF	TGCGCCAGCAGCCTGGGACTAGCGGTACGCACAGATACGCAGTATTTT
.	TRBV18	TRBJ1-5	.	CASSPGRDQPQHF	TGTGCCAGCTCACCTGGAAGGGATCAGCCCCAGCATTTT
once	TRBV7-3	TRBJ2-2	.	CASSLVPANTGELFF	TGTGCCAGCAGCTTAGTTCCGGCAAACACCGGGGAGCTGTTTTTT
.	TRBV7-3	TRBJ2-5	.	CASSYIRGETQYF	TGTGCCAGCAGCTACATTCGGGGGGAGACCCAGTACTTC
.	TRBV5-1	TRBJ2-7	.	CASKPRGGQYEQYF	TGCGCCAGCAAGCCCCGGGGGGGACAGTACGAGCAGTACTTC
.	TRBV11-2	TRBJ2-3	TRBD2	CASSPEAGGMMDTQYF	TGTGCCAGCAGCCCCGAAGCGGGAGGGATGATGGATACGCAGTATTTT
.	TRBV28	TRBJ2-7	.	CASSSQMYEQYF	TGTGCCAGCAGTTCACAGATGTACGAGCAGTACTTC
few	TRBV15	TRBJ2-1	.	CATSRVSANEQFF	TGTGCCACCAGCAGAGTTTCGGCGAATGAGCAGTTCTTC
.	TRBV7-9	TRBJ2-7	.	CASSLSGTSYEQYF	TGTGCCAGCAGCTTATCAGGGACCTCCTACGAGCAGTACTTC
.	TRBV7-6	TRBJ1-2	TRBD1	CASSPQGGGYNYGYTF	TGTGCCAGCAGCCCTCAAGGAGGGGGCTACAACTATGGCTACACCTTC
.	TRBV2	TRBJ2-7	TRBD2	CASRSGRAGGEQYF	TGTGCCAGCAGAAGCGGGAGGGCCGGGGGCGAGCAGTACTTC
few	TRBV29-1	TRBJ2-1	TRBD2	CSVSSGGEQFF	TGCAGCGTGAGTTCGGGGGGTGAGCAGTTCTTC
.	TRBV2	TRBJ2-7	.	CASGFDAYEQYF	TGTGCCAGCGGGTTTGACGCCTACGAGCAGTACTTC
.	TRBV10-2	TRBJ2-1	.	CASGRYEQFF	TGCGCCAGCGGGAGGTATGAGCAGTTCTTC
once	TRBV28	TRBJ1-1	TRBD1	CASRPGGTGGKNTEAFF	TGTGCCAGCAGACCAGGGGGTACAGGGGGCAAGAACACTGAAGCTTTCTTT
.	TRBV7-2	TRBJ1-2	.	CASSPRASGDGVYGYTF	TGTGCCAGCAGCCCCCGTGCTTCAGGGGACGGCGTCTATGGCTACACCTTC
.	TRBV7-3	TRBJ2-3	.	CASSPGKYRFTDTQYF	TGTGCCAGCAGCCCCGGAAAGTACCGGTTCACAGATACGCAGTATTTT
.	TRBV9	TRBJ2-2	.	CASSQTSKTGELFF	TGTGCCAGCAGCCAGACTAGTAAGACCGGGGAGCTGTTTTTT
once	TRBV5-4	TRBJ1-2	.	CASSLDSKGYTF	TGTGCCAGCAGCTTGGACTCAAAGGGCTACACCTTC
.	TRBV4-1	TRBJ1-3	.	CASSQEGRSGNTIYF	TGCGCCAGCAGCCAAGAAGGACGCTCTGGAAACACCATATATTTT
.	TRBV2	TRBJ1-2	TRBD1	CASSRDRDNGYTF	TGTGCCAGCAGCAGGGACAGGGACAATGGCTACACCTTC
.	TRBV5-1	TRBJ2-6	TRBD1	CASSLGTGAPGANVLTF	TGCGCCAGCAGCTTAGGGACAGGGGCTCCTGGGGCCAACGTCCTGACTTTC
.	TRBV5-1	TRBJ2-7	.	CASSWDIYYEQYF	TGCGCCAGCAGCTGGGACATATACTACGAGCAGTACTTC
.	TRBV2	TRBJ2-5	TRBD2	CASSGLAGYQETQYF	TGTGCCAGCAGCGGACTAGCGGGGTACCAAGAGACCCAGTACTTC
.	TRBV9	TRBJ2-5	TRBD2	CASSELARGETQYF	TGTGCCAGCAGCGAACTAGCGCGAGGAGAGACCCAGTACTTC
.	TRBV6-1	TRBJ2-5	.	CASSGHRQTQYF	TGTGCCAGCAGTGGTCACAGGCAGACCCAGTACTTC
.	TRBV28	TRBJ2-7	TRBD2	CASSLSTSGRNEQYF	TGTGCCAGCAGTTTATCGACTAGCGGGAGGAACGAGCAGTACTTC
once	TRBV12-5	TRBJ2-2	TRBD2	CASVLSGTYTGELFF	TGTGCTAGTGTCCTTAGCGGGACCTACACCGGGGAGCTGTTTTTT
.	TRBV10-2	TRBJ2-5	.	CASSESRQGGETQYF	TGCGCCAGCAGTGAGTCGAGGCAGGGCGGAGAGACCCAGTACTTC
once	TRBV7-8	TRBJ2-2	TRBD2	CASSPREAGGGTGELFF	TGTGCCAGCAGCCCCCGAGAAGCGGGAGGAGGAACCGGGGAGCTGTTTTTT
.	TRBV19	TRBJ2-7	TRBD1	CASSPRQGGHEQYF	TGTGCCAGTAGTCCTCGACAGGGTGGCCACGAGCAGTACTTC
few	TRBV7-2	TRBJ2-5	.	CASSRRIGETQYF	TGTGCCAGCAGCCGGAGAATAGGAGAGACCCAGTACTTC
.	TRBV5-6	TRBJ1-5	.	CASSRQGLVRPQHF	TGTGCCAGCAGCCGTCAAGGGTTGGTTCGGCCCCAGCATTTT
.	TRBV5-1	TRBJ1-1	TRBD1	CASSSGQGRERAFF	TGCGCCAGCAGCTCCGGACAGGGGCGAGAACGAGCTTTCTTT